The rows below give T cell receptor beta chains drawn from one sample of a study of radiation and T cells in renal cell carcinoma. The data were produced by immunoSEQ multiplex PCR, yet TCRdb's version contains in-frame clones alone and is incomplete. The data show about 61,000 clones, 78% seen once. The sample in question was blood, obtained from a patient whose treatment included radiotherapy and nephrectomy. Receptor source: a man aged 60 to 75 with renal cell carcinoma. CDR3s include the opening cysteine and the closing phenylalanine or tryptophan. The D gene is left open where the match is weak. For some rows the clone size is stated as once, few or many, or as a class when expanded; others skip it.

v_gene	j_gene	abundance	d_gene	CDR3aa	CDR3nt
TRBV20-1	TRBJ2-1	-	-	CSATEGDEQFF	TGCAGTGCCACCGAAGGGGATGAGCAGTTCTTC
TRBV7-9	TRBJ2-1	-	-	CASTPHEGGLLDEQFF	TGTGCCAGCACCCCGCATGAGGGGGGGCTATTGGATGAGCAGTTCTTC
TRBV7-2	TRBJ2-5	once	TRBD2	CASSLTSGGPIQETQYF	TGTGCCAGCAGCCTAACTAGCGGGGGGCCTATTCAAGAGACCCAGTACTTC
TRBV11-3	TRBJ1-4	-	TRBD1	CASSPGTGTREKLFF	TGTGCCAGCAGCCCTGGGACAGGGACGCGCGAAAAACTGTTTTTT
TRBV10-3	TRBJ1-1	-	-	CAISESGERTEAFF	TGTGCCATCAGTGAGTCGGGTGAGCGCACTGAAGCTTTCTTT
TRBV5-1	TRBJ1-2	few	TRBD1	CASSLVRTGYGYTF	TGCGCCAGCAGCTTGGTTAGGACAGGGTATGGCTACACCTTC
TRBV9	TRBJ2-3	-	-	CASSVAGTDTDTQYF	TGTGCCAGCAGCGTCGCCGGGACGGACACAGATACGCAGTATTTT
TRBV7-6	TRBJ1-2	-	-	CASSPIRRANSEGGYTF	TGTGCCAGCAGCCCGATCCGTCGTGCCAATTCCGAGGGTGGCTACACCTTC
TRBV6-1	TRBJ1-1	-	TRBD1	CASSGGGQGLVNTEAFF	TGTGCCAGCAGTGGGGGGGGACAGGGCCTAGTGAACACTGAAGCTTTCTTT
TRBV9	TRBJ1-6	-	-	CASSVAPGASNSPLHF	TGTGCCAGCAGCGTAGCTCCTGGGGCGAGTAATTCACCCCTCCACTTT
TRBV10-3	TRBJ2-7	-	-	CAISTSGAYEQYF	TGTGCCATCAGCACTTCAGGGGCCTACGAGCAGTACTTC
TRBV7-9	TRBJ1-1	-	-	CASVRGDTEAFF	TGTGCCAGCGTCCGGGGTGACACTGAAGCTTTCTTT
TRBV6-6	TRBJ2-5	-	-	CASSRGRTDGLETQYF	TGTGCCAGCAGTCGAGGGCGGACAGATGGGTTGGAGACCCAGTACTTC
TRBV4-1	TRBJ1-3	-	-	CASSRDSLGNTIYF	TGCGCCAGCAGCCGCGACAGTCTGGGAAACACCATATATTTT
TRBV9	TRBJ1-4	few	TRBD1	CASSANSGTGEKLFF	TGTGCCAGCAGCGCCAATTCCGGGACAGGGGAAAAACTGTTTTTT
TRBV5-1	TRBJ1-4	-	TRBD1	CASSLNRGNEKLFF	TGCGCCAGCAGCTTAAACAGGGGTAATGAAAAACTGTTTTTT
TRBV11-3	TRBJ1-2	-	TRBD1	CASSLGPGTGGNYGYTF	TGTGCCAGCAGCTTAGGGCCCGGGACAGGGGGAAACTATGGCTACACCTTC
TRBV7-8	TRBJ2-2	few	-	CASSSYRGMNTGELFF	TGTGCCAGCAGCTCCTACCGGGGTATGAACACCGGGGAGCTGTTTTTT
TRBV7-8	TRBJ1-1	-	-	CASSFAGVPEAFF	TGTGCCAGCAGCTTCGCCGGGGTCCCTGAAGCTTTCTTT
TRBV4-1	TRBJ2-1	-	-	CASSQDTARRSSYNEQFF	TGCGCCAGCAGCCAAGACACGGCAAGGAGGAGCTCCTACAATGAGCAGTTCTTC
TRBV6-6	TRBJ2-3	few	-	CASMVAASTDTQYF	TGTGCCAGCATGGTAGCGGCGAGCACAGATACGCAGTATTTT
TRBV30	TRBJ1-1	few	-	CAWRWDRRRSTEAFF	TGTGCCTGGAGATGGGACCGACGAAGATCCACTGAAGCTTTCTTT
TRBV25-1	TRBJ1-4	-	-	CASSELVQNEKLFF	TGTGCCAGCAGTGAATTGGTGCAAAATGAAAAACTGTTTTTT
TRBV2	TRBJ2-3	-	-	CASNRDHDTQYF	TGTGCCAGCAACAGGGATCACGATACGCAGTATTTT
TRBV6-1	TRBJ1-6	-	-	CASSGPLPAPLHF	TGTGCCAGCAGTGGACCCCTTCCGGCACCCCTCCACTTT
TRBV7-6	TRBJ2-1	-	-	CASSLGSGRGHNNEQFF	TGTGCCAGCAGCTTAGGGAGCGGCAGGGGACATAACAATGAGCAGTTCTTC
TRBV5-1	TRBJ2-1	-	TRBD2	CASSLRGVAGVNEQFF	TGCGCCAGCAGCTTGCGCGGAGTTGCGGGAGTTAATGAGCAGTTCTTC
TRBV7-7	TRBJ2-2	-	-	CASSLAPGGTGELFF	TGTGCCAGCAGCTTAGCACCCGGGGGCACCGGGGAGCTGTTTTTT
TRBV6-5	TRBJ2-1	-	TRBD1	CASSWTGNEQFF	TGTGCCAGCAGTTGGACAGGGAATGAGCAGTTCTTC
TRBV5-6	TRBJ2-1	-	TRBD2	CASSSSGTSGVAQQFF	TGTGCCAGCAGTTCCTCCGGGACTAGCGGGGTCGCCCAGCAGTTCTTC
TRBV11-3	TRBJ2-1	-	TRBD2	CASSSRLAGKSSYNEQFF	TGTGCCAGCAGCTCGCGACTAGCGGGAAAGAGCTCCTACAATGAGCAGTTCTTC
TRBV29-1	TRBJ2-3	-	TRBD2	CSVEVGGRAGDTQYF	TGCAGCGTTGAAGTGGGCGGGAGGGCTGGAGATACGCAGTATTTT
TRBV18	TRBJ2-3	few	-	CASSPGPSAGTQYF	TGTGCCAGCTCACCTGGACCTTCGGCGGGTACGCAGTATTTT
TRBV11-2	TRBJ2-5	-	TRBD2	CASSFGAGGRETQYF	TGTGCCAGCAGCTTTGGAGCGGGAGGTAGAGAGACCCAGTACTTC
TRBV7-7	TRBJ1-1	once	TRBD1	CASSRLTGKNTEAFF	TGTGCCAGCAGCCGACTGACAGGGAAGAACACTGAAGCTTTCTTT
TRBV11-2	TRBJ1-2	few	-	CASSLGGAAANYGYTF	TGTGCCAGCAGCTTAGGGGGGGCAGCTGCTAACTATGGCTACACCTTC
TRBV29-1	TRBJ2-5	few	TRBD2	CSALNPGLVATQYF	TGCAGCGCCCTAAACCCGGGACTAGTCGCTACCCAGTACTTC
TRBV19	TRBJ2-7	-	TRBD1	CASSKGQGPYEQYF	TGTGCCAGTAGTAAGGGACAGGGGCCCTACGAGCAGTACTTC
TRBV18	TRBJ1-1	few	-	CASSPLQGEAFF	TGTGCCAGCTCACCTCTACAGGGTGAAGCTTTCTTT
TRBV4-1	TRBJ2-1	-	TRBD2	CASSGLAGERYNEQFF	TGCGCCAGCTCGGGACTAGCGGGCGAGAGGTACAATGAGCAGTTCTTC
TRBV7-2	TRBJ1-4	-	-	CASSLAPVATNEKLFF	TGTGCCAGCAGCCTGGCTCCGGTTGCAACTAATGAAAAACTGTTTTTT
TRBV5-1	TRBJ1-2	-	-	CASSLIGIYGYTF	TGCGCCAGCAGCTTGATCGGGATTTATGGCTACACCTTC
TRBV5-1	TRBJ2-5	-	-	CANLLRGQYF	TGCGCCAACCTTCTGCGTGGTCAGTACTTC
TRBV6-1	TRBJ1-5	-	-	CASSGSENQPQHF	TGTGCCAGCAGTGGAAGCGAGAATCAGCCCCAGCATTTT
TRBV14	TRBJ2-2	-	TRBD2	CASSLLTSGNTGELFF	TGTGCCAGCAGCCTGCTGACTAGCGGCAACACCGGGGAGCTGTTTTTT
TRBV5-1	TRBJ1-1	few	-	CASSLFTRVTEAFF	TGCGCCAGCAGCTTGTTCACAAGGGTCACTGAAGCTTTCTTT
TRBV12-5	TRBJ2-2	-	-	CASGSPTVDPTGELFF	TGTGCTAGTGGCTCCCCGACAGTAGACCCGACCGGGGAGCTGTTTTTT
TRBV5-6	TRBJ1-3	-	-	CASSIRGWREEENTIYF	TGTGCCAGCAGCATAAGAGGATGGAGAGAGGAGGAAAACACCATATATTTT
TRBV30	TRBJ1-2	once	TRBD1	CAWSPYGTGSNYGYTF	TGTGCCTGGAGTCCTTATGGGACAGGGAGTAACTATGGCTACACCTTC
TRBV6-5	TRBJ2-7	-	-	CASSPTPSYEQYF	TGTGCCAGCAGTCCCACCCCCTCCTACGAGCAGTACTTC